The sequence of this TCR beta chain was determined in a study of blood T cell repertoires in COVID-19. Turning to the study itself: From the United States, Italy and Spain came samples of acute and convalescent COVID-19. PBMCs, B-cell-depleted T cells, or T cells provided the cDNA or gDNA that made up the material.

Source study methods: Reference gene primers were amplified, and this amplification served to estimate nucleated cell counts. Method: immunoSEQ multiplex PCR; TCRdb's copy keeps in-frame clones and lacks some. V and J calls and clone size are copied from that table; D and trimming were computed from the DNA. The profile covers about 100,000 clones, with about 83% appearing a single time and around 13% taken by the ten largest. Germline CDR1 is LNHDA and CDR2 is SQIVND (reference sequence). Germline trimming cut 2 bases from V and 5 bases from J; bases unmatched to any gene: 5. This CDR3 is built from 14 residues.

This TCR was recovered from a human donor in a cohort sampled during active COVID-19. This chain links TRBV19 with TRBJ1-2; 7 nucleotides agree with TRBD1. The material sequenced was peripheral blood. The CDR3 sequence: CASSITGVRYGYTF. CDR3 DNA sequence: TGTGCCAGTAGTATAACAGGGGTTAGGTATGGCTACACCTTC. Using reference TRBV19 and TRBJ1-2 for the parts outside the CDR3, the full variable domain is DGGITQSPKYLFRKEGQNVTLSCEQNLNHDAMYWYRQDPGQGLRLIYYSQIVNDFQKGDIAEGYSVSREKKESFPLTVTSAQKNPTAFYLCASSITGVRYGYTFGSGTRLTVV.